This is a list of T cell receptor beta chains from one sample in a study of blood T cell repertoires in COVID-19. Sequencing was performed with immunoSEQ multiplex PCR; in TCRdb, only in-frame clones are kept and a portion is missing. The sample holds 90,000 to 130,000 clones, about 88% seen once. Source material: peripheral blood. These receptors originate from a woman aged 45-59 years with acute or convalescent COVID-19. Each CDR3 is given with its conserved first and last residue. D genes are given only for firm matches. Only part of the rows carry a size: once, few, many, or a class if the clone is expanded.

D gene: TRBD2
clone size: few
J gene: TRBJ2-3
V gene: TRBV7-2
CDR3 protein: CASSSGTSGRRDTQYF

D gene: -
clone size: -
J gene: TRBJ2-2
V gene: TRBV18
CDR3 protein: CASSPQGPNTGELFF

D gene: TRBD1
clone size: once
J gene: TRBJ2-3
V gene: TRBV29-1
CDR3 protein: CSAGTGGTDTQYF

D gene: -
clone size: -
J gene: TRBJ2-7
V gene: TRBV5-1
CDR3 protein: CASSTGENYEQYF

D gene: TRBD1
clone size: once
J gene: TRBJ2-7
V gene: TRBV6-6
CDR3 protein: CASSETGNSYEQYF

D gene: TRBD2
clone size: -
J gene: TRBJ2-3
V gene: TRBV7-9
CDR3 protein: CASSLPSGRGTDTQYF

D gene: -
clone size: -
J gene: TRBJ1-4
V gene: TRBV11-2
CDR3 protein: CASSLHNEKLFF

D gene: -
clone size: -
J gene: TRBJ1-2
V gene: TRBV1
CDR3 protein: CTSSQGPGVPYGYTF

D gene: TRBD1
clone size: -
J gene: TRBJ1-1
V gene: TRBV6-5
CDR3 protein: CASRATGRNTEAFF

D gene: TRBD1
clone size: -
J gene: TRBJ1-2
V gene: TRBV6-5
CDR3 protein: CASSLTGAVYGYTF

D gene: TRBD2
clone size: -
J gene: TRBJ2-2
V gene: TRBV7-9
CDR3 protein: CASREGLAITGELFF

D gene: -
clone size: once
J gene: TRBJ1-5
V gene: TRBV12-2
CDR3 protein: CASRLGGVYSNQPQHF

D gene: -
clone size: -
J gene: TRBJ1-1
V gene: TRBV18
CDR3 protein: CASSPAAGFTEAFF

D gene: TRBD1
clone size: -
J gene: TRBJ1-1
V gene: TRBV4-1
CDR3 protein: CASSQEGDRPGRNTEAFF

D gene: -
clone size: -
J gene: TRBJ2-2
V gene: TRBV11-2
CDR3 protein: CASSLSGVTGELFF

D gene: TRBD1
clone size: -
J gene: TRBJ2-7
V gene: TRBV27
CDR3 protein: CASRRFLGQGSYEQYF

D gene: -
clone size: -
J gene: TRBJ1-3
V gene: TRBV2
CDR3 protein: CASIDTQVSGNTIYF

D gene: -
clone size: -
J gene: TRBJ1-1
V gene: TRBV12-3/TRBV12-4
CDR3 protein: CASRRDGSEAFF

D gene: -
clone size: -
J gene: TRBJ1-6
V gene: TRBV30
CDR3 protein: CASRHGMSYNSPLHF

D gene: TRBD1
clone size: -
J gene: TRBJ1-1
V gene: TRBV13
CDR3 protein: CASRGDRGPEMNTEAFF

D gene: TRBD2
clone size: once
J gene: TRBJ2-1
V gene: TRBV24-1
CDR3 protein: CATSDLRGGNNEQFF

D gene: -
clone size: -
J gene: TRBJ2-3
V gene: TRBV19
CDR3 protein: CASTMTGLSTDTQYF

D gene: -
clone size: -
J gene: TRBJ1-1
V gene: TRBV6-2/TRBV6-3
CDR3 protein: CASSPKWEDTEAFF

D gene: TRBD1
clone size: -
J gene: TRBJ1-2
V gene: TRBV3-1/TRBV3-2
CDR3 protein: CASSQGPGGYYGYTF

D gene: -
clone size: -
J gene: TRBJ2-2
V gene: TRBV12-5
CDR3 protein: CASGLGGVGELFF

D gene: TRBD1
clone size: -
J gene: TRBJ2-7
V gene: TRBV3-1/TRBV3-2
CDR3 protein: CASKPGGRYEQYF

D gene: TRBD2
clone size: -
J gene: TRBJ2-2
V gene: TRBV5-1
CDR3 protein: CASKSGLANTGELFF

D gene: TRBD1
clone size: -
J gene: TRBJ2-7
V gene: TRBV9
CDR3 protein: CASSANRGRLYEQYF

D gene: -
clone size: -
J gene: TRBJ2-5
V gene: TRBV27
CDR3 protein: CASSPRDSKETQYF

D gene: -
clone size: -
J gene: TRBJ1-1
V gene: TRBV7-6
CDR3 protein: CASSLGVRTEAFF

D gene: -
clone size: -
J gene: TRBJ1-6
V gene: TRBV2
CDR3 protein: CASSEVRGSPLHF

D gene: TRBD2
clone size: -
J gene: TRBJ2-1
V gene: TRBV5-8
CDR3 protein: CASNLPALAGGYNEQFF

D gene: TRBD1
clone size: -
J gene: TRBJ1-3
V gene: TRBV10-3
CDR3 protein: CASGTGYGNTIYF

D gene: -
clone size: -
J gene: TRBJ1-1
V gene: TRBV30
CDR3 protein: CAWSTGGANTEAFF

D gene: TRBD1
clone size: -
J gene: TRBJ2-3
V gene: TRBV11-3
CDR3 protein: CASSSGTGGSTDTQYF

D gene: -
clone size: -
J gene: TRBJ2-7
V gene: TRBV7-2
CDR3 protein: CASSQGGGGAYEQYF

D gene: TRBD1
clone size: -
J gene: TRBJ1-5
V gene: TRBV6-5
CDR3 protein: CASSRRQGGQPQHF

D gene: TRBD1
clone size: -
J gene: TRBJ1-5
V gene: TRBV7-8
CDR3 protein: CASSRDRGLVGSNQPQHF

D gene: TRBD2
clone size: -
J gene: TRBJ2-7
V gene: TRBV7-6
CDR3 protein: CASSTTSGSSYEQYF

D gene: TRBD1
clone size: -
J gene: TRBJ1-2
V gene: TRBV5-6
CDR3 protein: CASSGTGNGYTF

D gene: -
clone size: -
J gene: TRBJ2-5
V gene: TRBV7-9
CDR3 protein: CASSLNGRGGRGGLETQYF

D gene: -
clone size: once
J gene: TRBJ1-6
V gene: TRBV9
CDR3 protein: CASSAKTGLTYNSPLHF